What follows are 30 T cell receptor beta chains derived from one specimen sequenced in a study of early T cells in non-severe SARS-CoV-2 infection. TCRdb used MiXCR to reprocess the 5' RACE reads, holding one entry per CDR3 protein. The data show around 23,000 distinct CDR3 sequences, roughly 5% seen once. Sequencing was carried out using whole blood. The receptor set was obtained from an adult who was a healthcare worker with PCR-confirmed SARS-CoV-2 infection or an uninfected control (not recorded which).

This clonotype was seen only a few times. This chain connects TRBV19 to TRBJ1-1, with D tentatively TRBD1 (6 bases). Trimming stripped 5 bases from V and 1 base from J, with 11 bases between. The V gene's germline CDR1 is LNHDA and CDR2 SQIVND (reference sequence). The CDR3 runs 14 residues. CDR3 coding DNA: TGTGCCAGTAGTCCACAGGGCTCGAACACTGAAGCTTTCTTT. It codes for CASSPQGSNTEAFF. Full variable domain (remainder filled in from reference TRBV19 and TRBJ1-1): DGGITQSPKYLFRKEGQNVTLSCEQNLNHDAMYWYRQDPGQGLRLIYYSQIVNDFQKGDIAEGYSVSREKKESFPLTVTSAQKNPTAFYLCASSPQGSNTEAFFGQGTRLTVV.

Relative to its sample, this clonotype is medium-sized. V gene TRBV7-8 combines with J gene TRBJ1-1; tentative D call: TRBD1 (6 bases). The CDR3 totals 13 residues. CDR1 and CDR2 from the germline V gene are SGHVS and FQNEAQ. V was shortened by 4 bases and J by 4 bases, with 10 bases between the two germline ends. CDR3 nucleotide sequence: TGTGCCAGCAGCTCAGGGGTGGGCACTGAAGCTTTCTTT. This sequence encodes CASSSGVGTEAFF. Using reference TRBV7-8 and TRBJ1-1 for the parts outside the CDR3, the full variable domain is GAGVSQSPRYKVAKRGQDVALRCDPISGHVSLFWYQQALGQGPEFLTYFQNEAQLDKSGLPSDRFFAERPEGSVSTLKIQRTQQEDSAVYLCASSSGVGTEAFFGQGTRLTVV.

This clonotype was found many times. The chain couples TRBV7-2 to TRBJ1-2, with TRBD1 identical over 9 bases. The CDR3 contains 14 residues. Trimming cost V 5 bases and J 5 bases; bases outside gene matches: 6. Germline V gene lookup returns CDR1 SGHTA and CDR2 FQGNSA. This CDR3 reads CASSPDGTGYGYTF. CDR3 DNA sequence: TGTGCCAGCAGCCCAGACGGGACAGGGTATGGCTACACCTTC.

The table lists this clonotype with many counts. CDR3 in DNA: TGCAGCGTTGGGACAGGAAAATCTGGGGCCAACGTCCTGACTTTC. It specifies CSVGTGKSGANVLTF. The chain uses TRBV29-1 and TRBJ2-6, with 7 bases fitting TRBD1. The CDR3 totals 15 residues. Looked up from germline, CDR1 is SQVTM and CDR2 is ANQGSEA. With 4 bases clipped from V and 1 base from J, the junction kept 4 bases outside the gene matches.

This clonotype came up many times. The chain combines TRBV7-2 with TRBJ2-7, with 9 bases fitting TRBD2. Germline-derived CDR1 and CDR2 are SGHTA and FQGNSA. V was clipped by 6 bases and J by 2 bases; unmatched bases: 5. The CDR3 consists of 14 residues. The CDR3 protein is CASSHLAGTYEQYV. The CDR3 nucleotides are TGTGCCAGCAGTCATCTAGCGGGAACCTACGAGCAGTACGTC.

This clonotype has at least ten counts. The chain is built from TRBV7-3 and TRBJ2-2; 10 nucleotides match TRBD1. Germline CDR1 and CDR2: SGHTA and FQGTGA. Trimming took 4 bases from V and 5 from J; bases not matched to a gene: 7. CDR3 length equals 16 residues. The CDR3 nucleotides read TGTGCCAGCAGCTCGGGAGGGACAGGGGTAACCGGGGAGCTGTTTTTT. Translated: CASSSGGTGVTGELFF.

This clonotype was seen only a few times. The J gene is TRBJ2-2, the V gene TRBV7-6; no reliable D call. The CDR3 has 12 residues. V dropped 7 bases and J dropped 7 bases, with 10 bases sitting between them. In germline, CDR1 is SGHVS, CDR2 FNYEAQ. In nucleotides, the CDR3 is TGTGCCAGCACCCTTTCTGGCGGGGAGCTGTTTTTT. Translation gives CASTLSGGELFF.

At least ten counts were recorded for this clonotype. The chain is built from TRBV24-1 and TRBJ1-2; D call uncertain. The CDR3 spans 16 residues. Germline CDR1 reads KGHDR; CDR2 reads SFDVKD. Trimming cost V 4 bases and J 4 bases, with 18 bases left between them. The CDR3 sequence is CATSERRPSGSYGYTF. CDR3 nucleotide sequence: TGTGCCACCAGTGAGCGCAGACCGTCCGGCTCCTATGGCTACACCTTC.

This clonotype has ten or more counts. The DNA for the CDR3 is TGCAGCGTGGAGGGACAGGGGGTTTTGGATGGCTACACCTTC. It specifies CSVEGQGVLDGYTF. The V call is TRBV29-1, the J call TRBJ1-2; TRBD1 agrees at 11 bases. V gave up 6 bases and J gave up 6 bases; unmatched junction bases: 9. The germline V gene encodes CDR1 SQVTM and CDR2 ANQGSEA. The CDR3 totals 14 residues.

By share, this clonotype counts as medium-sized (0.01 to 0.1%). The chain joins TRBV7-8 to TRBJ1-5; D remains unclear. This CDR3 contains 15 residues. V was pared by 1 base and J by 7 bases, with 14 bases between. Per the germline V gene, CDR1 is SGHVS and CDR2 is FQNEAQ. This CDR3 reads CASSLVGLREQPQHF. CDR3 nucleotides: TGTGCCAGCAGCTTAGTAGGGTTGAGGGAGCAGCCCCAGCATTTT.

There are many counts of this clonotype. The chain employs TRBV6-6 and TRBJ1-2; tentative D call: TRBD1 (6 bases). The V and J ends lost 7 bases and 1 base respectively, with 13 bases between them. CDR3 length equals 14 residues. Germline V gives CDR1 MNHNY, CDR2 SVGAGI (reference sequence). The CDR3 protein is CASTLRGINYGYTF. CDR3 sequence (DNA): TGTGCCAGCACCCTGAGGGGGATTAACTATGGCTACACCTTC.

Concerning this clonotype itself: This may come from a read error, since a much larger clone is one base off. J is TRBJ1-6 and V is TRBV20-1, with D maybe TRBD1 (5 bases). CDR3 length: 14 residues. Germline CDR1 and CDR2: DFQATT and SNEGSKA (reference sequence). With 5 bases removed from V and 5 bases from J, the gap between germline ends came to 13 bases. The DNA for the CDR3 is TGCAGTGCTTTGAACCCAGGGAATAATTCACCCCTCCACTTT. Its translation: CSALNPGNNSPLHF.

This clonotype was picked up many times. The chain links TRBV20-1 to TRBJ2-7; 11 bases align to TRBD2. The CDR3 length is 13 residues. From germline, CDR1 is DFQATT and CDR2 SNEGSKA (reference sequence). Trimming at V came to 4 bases and at J to 3 bases, leaving 2 bases not matched to a gene. The DNA for the CDR3 is TGCAGTGCTACTGGGACTAGCGGCTACGAGCAGTACTTC. Protein sequence: CSATGTSGYEQYF.

This clonotype was seen many times. The rearrangement joins TRBV6-5 to TRBJ2-5; 15 positions agree with TRBD2. The length of the CDR3 is 17 residues. Per the germline V gene, CDR1 is MNHEY and CDR2 is SVGAGI. After removal of 5 bases from V and 4 bases from J, the junction contained 8 bases not matched to a gene. CDR3 coding DNA: TGTGCCAGCAGTCCAGGCCCGGGACTAGCGGGAGGAGAGACCCAGTACTTC. Protein product: CASSPGPGLAGGETQYF.

Only a few counts were recorded for this clonotype. The rearrangement links TRBV5-1 to TRBJ2-1; D possibly corresponds to TRBD1 (8 bases). Germline loops: CDR1 SGHRS, CDR2 YFSETQ. Trimming removed 2 bases at V and 8 bases at J, with 14 bases between. This CDR3 has 14 amino acids. The DNA for the CDR3 is TGCGCCAGCAGCTTCCGACAGGGGAGGGATGAGCAGTTCTTC. Translating it yields CASSFRQGRDEQFF. The variable domain in full, completed from reference TRBV5-1 and TRBJ2-1, reads KAGVTQTPRYLIKTRGQQVTLSCSPISGHRSVSWYQQTPGQGLQFLFEYFSETQRNKGNFPGRFSGRQFSNSRSEMNVSTLELGDSALYLCASSFRQGRDEQFFGPGTRLTVL.

This clonotype appeared many times. The chain carries TRBV20-1 and TRBJ1-6, with a possible D match to TRBD1 (6 bases). Germline V gives CDR1 DFQATT, CDR2 SNEGSKA (reference sequence). V gave up 2 bases and J gave up 7 bases, with 12 bases separating them. The CDR3 covers 14 residues. DNA for the CDR3: TGCAGTGCTAGACACGGGGGCGCGAATTCACCCCTCCACTTT. The encoded protein is CSARHGGANSPLHF.

By share, this clonotype counts as medium-sized. The genes are TRBV11-2 and TRBJ2-1, with D perhaps matching TRBD2 (6 bases). Deletions cut 4 bases from V and 0 bases from J, with 7 bases between. The CDR3 sequence is 14 residues long. Germline V CDR1 and CDR2: SGHAT, FQNNGV. For the CDR3, the DNA is TGTGCCAGCAGCTACGGGAGCTCCTACAATGAGCAGTTCTTC. This gives the protein CASSYGSSYNEQFF.

The genes are TRBV18 and TRBJ2-1; 10 bases align to TRBD2. Germline CDR1 is KGHSH and CDR2 is LQKENI. V was clipped by 2 bases and J by 11 bases; unmatched bases: 9. The CDR3 has 15 amino acids. CDR3 nucleotides: TGTGCCAGCTCACCATCGCGGCTAGCGGGAGATAAGCAGTTCTTC. This encodes CASSPSRLAGDKQFF.

By share, this clonotype ranks as large. The chain recombines TRBV5-1 with TRBJ2-2; D call uncertain. Germline-derived CDR1 and CDR2 are SGHRS and YFSETQ. Trimming cost V 4 bases and J 3 bases, with 13 bases left between them. The CDR3 sequence is 15 residues long. In nucleotides, the CDR3 is TGCGCCAGCAGCCCTAGGGCGTGGGACACCGGGGAGCTGTTTTTT. Protein: CASSPRAWDTGELFF.

This clonotype was picked up many times. The rearrangement links TRBV13 to TRBJ2-1; weak D call: TRBD2 (6 bases). V was shortened by 0 bases and J by 11 bases, with 14 bases between the two germline ends. CDR3 length: 14 residues. Looked up from germline, CDR1 is PRHDT and CDR2 is FYEKMQ (reference sequence). The CDR3, as DNA: TGTGCCAGCAGCTTAGGCGGGGATAGCGGTAAGCAGTTCTTC. It codes for CASSLGGDSGKQFF.

On this clonotype: The junction and the germline gene differ at one end; a read error may be behind it. J is TRBJ2-7 and V is TRBV5-4, with D maybe TRBD1 (5 bases). Looked up from germline, CDR1 is SGHNT and CDR2 is YYREEE (reference sequence). The CDR3 is 16 amino acids. CDR3 nucleotides: TGTGCCAGCAGGGGATTTTATGACAGAGTCTCCTATGAGCAGTACTTC. Amino acids: CASRGFYDRVSYEQYF.

V is TRBV4-2 and J is TRBJ2-1; D is tentatively TRBD1 or TRBD2 (6 bases each). The V and J ends lost 0 bases and 4 bases respectively, with 22 bases between them. Germline V gene data show CDR1 as LGHNA and CDR2 as YNFKEQ. The CDR3 is 19 amino acids. This chain's CDR3 is CASSQEKGGTARSYNEQFF. CDR3 sequence (DNA): TGTGCCAGCAGCCAAGAGAAGGGGGGAACAGCCCGGTCGTACAATGAGCAGTTCTTC.

By its share, this clonotype is medium-sized. This rearrangement joins TRBV20-1 to TRBJ1-5; tentative D call: TRBD1 (6 bases). Trimming took 8 bases from V and 5 from J, leaving 13 bases between them. CDR3 length equals 12 residues. Germline-derived CDR1 and CDR2 are DFQATT and SNEGSKA (reference sequence). CDR3 amino acids: CSLGGGYQPQHF. CDR3 DNA sequence: TGCAGTTTAGGGGGGGGCTATCAGCCCCAGCATTTT.

This clonotype was recorded at least ten times. The chain has TRBV20-1 and TRBJ1-1; weak D call: TRBD1 (6 bases). Germline V gene lookup returns CDR1 DFQATT and CDR2 SNEGSKA (reference sequence). V shed 1 base and J shed 5 bases, with 20 bases lying between them. This CDR3 is 16 amino acids long. The CDR3, as DNA: TGCAGTGCTAGAGCCCAGGGTGGACAGTTTCTGACTGAAGCTTTCTTT. Residues: CSARAQGGQFLTEAFF.

The gene calls are TRBV18 and TRBJ1-2; 7 bases agree with TRBD1. The CDR3 has 14 amino acids. The trim removed 3 bases at V and 4 bases at J, leaving 5 bases unmatched. Looked up from germline, CDR1 is KGHSH and CDR2 is LQKENI. The CDR3 region has the DNA TGTGCCAGCTCACCCCAGGGACAGACCTATGGCTACACCTTC. The encoded protein is CASSPQGQTYGYTF.

This clonotype has a handful of counts. This chain links TRBV5-5 with TRBJ1-6; weak D call: TRBD1 (5 bases). Trimming removed 4 bases at V and 9 bases at J, with 17 bases between. There are 15 residues in the CDR3. Germline CDR1 SGHKS, CDR2 YYEKEE (reference sequence). CDR3 sequence reads: CASSPPGRESSPLHF. The CDR3 DNA reads as TGTGCCAGCAGCCCGCCGGGGCGTGAGAGTTCACCCCTCCACTTT.

The V and J genes are TRBV29-1 and TRBJ2-6, with TRBD2 as a possible D gene (7 bases). V lost 8 bases, J lost 12 bases, and 17 bases lay in between. From germline, CDR1 is SQVTM and CDR2 ANQGSEA. The CDR3 covers 12 residues. The CDR3 nucleotides read TGCAGCATCGAGGGGGAGGGAGGCGTCCTGACTTTC. This translates into CSIEGEGGVLTF.

This clonotype was recorded many times. The chain uses TRBV21-1 and TRBJ2-7; the table's D call TRBD1 went unverified against the DNA. TRBV21-1 is listed as a pseudogene. The CDR3 runs to 13 residues. Written as DNA, the CDR3 is TGTGCCAGCGGAGGGGACATTTCCTACGAGCAGTACGTC. This gives the protein CASGGDISYEQYV.

The genes are TRBV28 and TRBJ2-7; D assignment may be TRBD1 or TRBD2 (5 bases each). V lost 8 bases, J lost 3 bases, and 14 bases lay in between. Germline values: CDR1 MDHEN, CDR2 SYDVKM. This CDR3 region has 13 residues. DNA of the CDR3: TGTGCCAGCGGCTCAGGGAGACGCTACGAGCAGTACTTC. Translating gives CASGSGRRYEQYF.

Ten or more counts support this clonotype. The J gene is TRBJ2-1, the V gene TRBV29-1, with TRBD2 as a possible D gene (6 bases). Trimming left V 5 bases short and J 6 bases short, with 8 bases between. CDR3 size: 11 residues. Germline CDR1 reads SQVTM; CDR2 reads ANQGSEA. CDR3 residues: CSVPAGNEQFF. For the CDR3, the DNA is TGCAGCGTTCCAGCGGGCAATGAGCAGTTCTTC.